This TCR beta chain came from a study of vaccination effects on CD4 cells after COVID-19. Study-wide context: Sample provision by two convalescent patients occurred 16 days and one week before vaccination. Findings and limits, study-wide: Clones from infection and from vaccination both contracted markedly late after vaccination.

The CDR3 is 14 residues long. The V and J ends lost 5 bases and 1 base respectively, with 11 bases between them. The V gene's germline CDR1 is SGHNT and CDR2 YYREEE (reference sequence). After expansion with viral peptide pools in the ViraFEST assay, antigen-specific CD4+ T cells were sequenced. The culture ran for approximately 10 days before CD4+ T cells were isolated. From March to December 2020, the person had a SARS-CoV-2 infection that was confirmed by PCR. The repertoire was sequenced with immunoSEQ multiplex PCR; TCRdb's copy has only in-frame clones and lacks some. This sample has roughly 35,000 clones, with roughly 69% found just once. A single count supports this clone. As yet, its antigen is unknown.

The chain couples TRBV5-4 to TRBJ2-3; TRBD2 might be the D (5 bases). The material sequenced was CD4+ T cells from PBMCs cultured with HCoV-NL63 spike peptides, taken before COVID-19 vaccination. This TCR derives from a human donor who had a prior SARS-CoV-2 infection. CDR3 nucleotides: TGTGCCAGCAGGGCTAGCTGGGGCACAGATACGCAGTATTTT. It specifies CASRASWGTDTQYF. The whole variable domain, filled in from reference TRBV5-4 and TRBJ2-3, reads ETGVTQSPTHLIKTRGQQVTLRCSSQSGHNTVSWYQQALGQGPQFIFQYYREEENGRGNFPPRFSGLQFPNYSSELNVNALELDDSALYLCASRASWGTDTQYFGPGTRLTVL.